This passage covers 22 T cell receptor beta chains from one sample sequenced in a study of blood T cell repertoires in COVID-19. This table comes from immunoSEQ multiplex PCR, and its TCRdb copy is limited to in-frame clones, with some not included. The sample has about 370,000 clones; approximately 89% are singletons. The sequencing sample was made of PBMCs or T cells enriched from blood (not recorded which). The receptors originated from a woman aged 40 to 49 who had been exposed to COVID-19.

The rearrangement uses TRBV3-1 (or the pseudogene TRBV3-2) and TRBJ1-1; a possible D gene is TRBD1 (5 bases). CDR3 length: 16 residues. Germline V gene lookup returns CDR1 LGHDT and CDR2 YNNKEL (reference sequence). The V end lost 4 bases, the J end lost 0 bases, and 15 bases lay between the germline ends. In DNA form, the CDR3 reads TGTGCCAGCAGCCCCCGGAAGTCAGGGATGAACACTGAAGCTTTCTTT. As protein: CASSPRKSGMNTEAFF.

The V and J genes are TRBV12-3 or TRBV12-4 and TRBJ1-1; D unclear. Trimming pared 6 bases from V and 7 bases from J, leaving 15 bases between. The CDR3 is made up of 13 amino acids. The CDR3 DNA reads as TGTGCCAGCAGCCGTAGTACCACCGGTGAAGCTTTCTTT. It yields the protein CASSRSTTGEAFF.

On this clone itself: Additional DNA sequences in this sample encode the identical CDR3. The CDR3 bases are TGTGCCAGCAGCAGGACAGGCAACACTGAAGCTTTCTTT. It translates to CASSRTGNTEAFF. J is TRBJ1-1 and V is TRBV3-1 (or the pseudogene TRBV3-2); 7 bases map to TRBD1. The trim removed 5 bases at V and 2 bases at J, leaving 2 bases unmatched. Per germline, CDR1 LGHDT and CDR2 YNNKEL (reference sequence). The CDR3 is made up of 13 amino acids.

The chain has TRBV12-5 and TRBJ1-1; the D gene is possibly TRBD1 (6 bases). Trimming removed 1 base at V and 4 bases at J, with 22 bases between. The germline V gene encodes CDR1 LGHNT and CDR2 FRNRAP. The CDR3 spans 18 residues. CDR3 sequence: CASGLDRGRGPRATEAFF. The CDR3 bases are TGTGCTAGTGGTTTGGACAGAGGCAGGGGCCCCAGGGCCACTGAAGCTTTCTTT.

This clone appeared a single time. This rearrangement joins TRBV7-6 to TRBJ1-3; 7 bases are a match to TRBD1. CDR3 length equals 14 residues. The ends lost 5 bases at V and 5 bases at J; junction bases unmatched: 6. Germline-derived CDR1 and CDR2 are SGHVS and FNYEAQ. The CDR3 DNA follows: TGTGCCAGCAGCATTGGGACAGACCGAAACACCATATATTTT. Protein: CASSIGTDRNTIYF.

V is TRBV6-6 and J is TRBJ1-5; 7 nucleotides match TRBD1. The junction had 6 bases not matched to a gene; V was cut back by 6 bases and J by 1 base. Germline V gene data show CDR1 as MNHNY and CDR2 as SVGAGI (reference sequence). The CDR3 has 15 amino acids. The CDR3 DNA reads TGTGCCAGCAGCACAGGGACAGTAAGCAATCAGCCCCAGCATTTT. As protein: CASSTGTVSNQPQHF.

The V call is TRBV12-3 or TRBV12-4, the J call TRBJ1-1, with a tentative D call TRBD1 (6 bases). The CDR3 length is 13 residues. The V end was cut by 4 bases, the J end by 11 bases, with 17 bases between. DNA for the CDR3: TGTGCCAGCAGTTCAGGGGTCTTGGTTTTTGCTTTCTTT. It yields the protein CASSSGVLVFAFF.

The chain joins TRBV2 to TRBJ1-2; tentative D call: TRBD1 (5 bases). The germline V and J ends were trimmed by 7 bases and 6 bases, with 18 bases remaining between them. Per the germline V gene, CDR1 is SNHLY and CDR2 is FYNNEI. CDR3 size: 14 residues. The CDR3 loop is CASNPRERGDGYTF. CDR3 nucleotides: TGTGCCAGCAACCCAAGGGAACGGGGGGATGGCTACACCTTC. The whole variable domain, filled in from reference TRBV2 and TRBJ1-2, reads EPEVTQTPSHQVTQMGQEVILRCVPISNHLYFYWYRQILGQKVEFLVSFYNNEISEKSEIFDDQFSVERPDGSNFTLKIRSTKLEDSAMYFCASNPRERGDGYTFGSGTRLTVV.

The rearrangement uses TRBV24-1 and TRBJ2-2, with TRBD1 as a possible D gene (6 bases). CDR3 length equals 15 residues. V was cut by 2 bases and J by 8 bases, with 14 bases left in between. Germline CDR1 KGHDR, CDR2 SFDVKD. The CDR3 spells CATSDSNRARGELFF. CDR3 DNA: TGTGCCACCAGTGATTCCAACAGGGCGCGGGGGGAGCTGTTTTTT.

This chain links TRBV7-6 with TRBJ1-2, with TRBD1 identical over 8 bases. Germline-derived CDR1 and CDR2 are SGHVS and FNYEAQ. Germline trimming cut 5 bases from V and 4 bases from J; bases unmatched to any gene: 12. This CDR3 is 16 amino acids long. CDR3 sequence: CASSPRTGIRGYGYTF. The DNA of the CDR3 is TGTGCCAGCAGCCCTCGGACAGGGATTCGTGGCTATGGCTACACCTTC. The full variable domain, in which reference TRBV7-6 and TRBJ1-2 provide the parts outside the CDR3, is GAGVSQSPRYKVTKRGQDVALRCDPISGHVSLYWYRQALGQGPEFLTYFNYEAQQDKSGLPNDRFSAERPEGSISTLTIQRTEQRDSAMYRCASSPRTGIRGYGYTFGSGTRLTVV.

The chain uses TRBV3-1 (or the pseudogene TRBV3-2) and TRBJ1-6, with D possibly TRBD1 on 5 matching bases. V was cut by 2 bases and J by 8 bases, with 10 bases left in between. The CDR3 has 14 residues. Germline V gives CDR1 LGHDT, CDR2 YNNKEL (reference sequence). The CDR3 loop is CASSQLQVYSPLHF. CDR3 DNA sequence: TGTGCCAGCAGCCAATTACAGGTCTATTCACCCCTCCACTTT.

The J gene is TRBJ2-1, the V gene TRBV11-3; tentative D call: TRBD2 (6 bases). Germline loops: CDR1 SGHNT, CDR2 YENEEA. V shed 7 bases and J shed 5 bases, with 15 bases lying between them. This CDR3 has 14 amino acids. The CDR3, as DNA: TGTGCCAGCAAATCTGGGGACTTCGACAATGAGCAGTTCTTC. It encodes CASKSGDFDNEQFF.

This clone occurred once. This chain uses TRBV6-6 with TRBJ2-7, with no clear D. Germline assignment: CDR1 MNHNY and CDR2 SVGAGI (reference sequence). The CDR3 is 13 residues long. The ends were cut back, 6 bases at V and 2 bases at J, with 11 bases in the middle. CDR3 DNA: TGTGCCAGCAGCCTCGGTATTACCTACGAGCAGTACTTC. It encodes CASSLGITYEQYF.

The chain joins TRBV19 to TRBJ2-7; TRBD2 aligns across 8 bases. This CDR3 is built from 15 residues. CDR1 and CDR2 (germline): LNHDA, SQIVND (reference sequence). After removal of 6 bases from V and 1 base from J, the junction contained 8 bases not matched to a gene. The DNA of the CDR3 is TGTGCCAGTAGCCCTAGAAGCGGGAGATCCTACGAGCAGTACTTC. It specifies CASSPRSGRSYEQYF.

The chain links TRBV2 to TRBJ1-6, with TRBD1 matching over 9 bases. Germline V gene data show CDR1 as SNHLY and CDR2 as FYNNEI. The V gene end was trimmed by 0 bases and the J gene end by 9 bases; junction bases not matched to a gene: 9. The CDR3 sequence is 17 residues long. In DNA, the CDR3 is TGTGCCAGCAGTGAAGCGGGACAGGGCGTTATCGGTTCACCCCTCCACTTT. Its translation: CASSEAGQGVIGSPLHF.

The chain has TRBV5-6 and TRBJ2-1, with TRBD1 matching 8 bases. CDR1 SGHDT and CDR2 YYEEEE come from the germline V gene. The J segment lost 0 bases and the V segment lost 5 bases, leaving 10 bases of the junction unmatched. This CDR3 region has 17 residues. The CDR3 region is CASRPRTGKGSYNEQFF. CDR3 nucleotide sequence: TGTGCCAGCAGGCCACGGACAGGGAAAGGCTCCTACAATGAGCAGTTCTTC.

As for this clone: Germline is not matched at one junction end, which may reflect a read error. The rearrangement uses TRBV5-4 and TRBJ2-3; 15 bases align to TRBD2. CDR1 SGHNT and CDR2 YYREEE come from the germline V gene (reference sequence). CDR3 length equals 15 residues. For the CDR3, the DNA is TGTGCCAGCAGCGGAGGACTAGCGGGAGGGCCGGGCCCTTCCTTT. This encodes CASSGGLAGGPGPSF.

The CDR3 bases are TGTGCCAGCAGTTACGAGCGACAGGGAATTAATCAGCCCCAGCATTTT. Protein sequence: CASSYERQGINQPQHF. The chain has TRBV6-2 or TRBV6-3 and TRBJ1-5, with 7 positions matching TRBD1. V was clipped by 2 bases and J by 4 bases; unmatched bases: 8. There are 16 residues in the CDR3. Germline assignment: CDR1 MNHEY and CDR2 SVGEGT.

The chain carries TRBV11-2 and TRBJ2-2; the match to TRBD1 covers 7 bases. CDR1 is SGHAT, CDR2 FQNNGV, per germline. CDR3 size: 17 residues. V shed 5 bases, J shed 1 base, and the junction held 10 bases outside the gene matches. The CDR3 DNA is TGTGCCAGCAGCCAAACGTGGGACAGAGAGAACACCGGGGAGCTGTTTTTT. Amino acid sequence: CASSQTWDRENTGELFF.

The CDR3 here is CASSLSERGGYTGELFF. The CDR3 DNA follows: TGTGCCAGCAGCTTATCTGAGCGCGGGGGGTACACCGGGGAGCTGTTTTTT. The chain carries TRBV7-8 and TRBJ2-2; TRBD2 agrees at 8 bases. The CDR3 sequence is 17 residues long. Germline V gene sequence: CDR1 SGHVS, CDR2 FQNEAQ. The V and J ends lost 2 bases and 3 bases, in that order; junction bases with no gene match: 8.

This chain links TRBV5-4 with TRBJ1-4; 12 nucleotides line up with TRBD1. V was clipped by 2 bases and J by 2 bases; unmatched bases: 7. The CDR3 contains 18 residues. Germline lookup yields CDR1 SGHNT and CDR2 YYREEE (reference sequence). The CDR3, as DNA: TGTGCCAGCAGCTTTAGGGGACAGGGGGCGCGGACTAATGAAAAACTGTTTTTT. Translation: CASSFRGQGARTNEKLFF.

This chain joins TRBV5-1 and TRBJ2-7, with 10 bases fitting TRBD2. The CDR3 sequence is 15 residues long. Germline CDR1 is SGHRS and CDR2 is YFSETQ. V lost 0 bases, J lost 6 bases, and 6 bases stayed unmatched. The CDR3 reads CASSLALAGVFEQYF. As DNA, the CDR3 is TGCGCCAGCAGCTTGGCCCTAGCGGGAGTCTTCGAGCAGTACTTC.